This TCR beta chain was sequenced for a study of T cell responses to AZD1222 COVID-19 vaccine. Measured with immunoSEQ multiplex PCR; TCRdb has only the in-frame clones, and not every one. The profile covers over 150,000 clones, with about 90% appearing a single time and 5.5% taken by the ten largest. Study-wide results and caveats: Females made up more of the donors, who were largely white British, and clonal diversity may have come out too low. Breadth and depth of Spike-specific TCRs rose after two AZD1222 doses.

Trimming stripped 6 bases from V and 0 bases from J, with 11 bases between. CDR1 is LGHNT, CDR2 FRNRAP, per germline. CDR3 length equals 14 residues. Worth noting for this clone: Antigen unknown.

This clonotype was obtained from an adult in good health. The sequences come from peripheral blood, collected on day 0 of MenACWY control vaccination. The chain uses TRBV12-5 and TRBJ1-1, with D perhaps TRBD1 (5 bases). The DNA of the CDR3 is TGTGCTAGTGGCCTGGGACCTCTGAACACTGAAGCTTTCTTT. This sequence encodes CASGLGPLNTEAFF.